This T cell receptor beta chain was profiled in a study of T-cell reconstitution after alpha-beta-depleted transplantation in children. Whole-study results and caveats: T-cell numbers and diversity, one year after transplant, stemmed largely from T cells that were newly produced.

Library preparation (for TCRbeta) was performed with unique molecular identifiers. MiXCR, applied by TCRdb to the PCR reads, yields one record per CDR3 protein. Of about 310,000 distinct CDR3 sequences in the sample, over 20% were seen once. Deletions cut 4 bases from V and 1 base from J, with 11 bases between. Germline lookup yields CDR1 SGHRS and CDR2 YFSETQ. The CDR3 extends over 14 amino acids. This clonotype was seen more than once but under ten times. Antigen specificity is unknown. This sequence was found in a male patient between 5 and 17 years old who had a stem cell transplant for acute lymphoblastic leukemia, so the T cells may come from the graft donor. The rearrangement joins TRBV5-1 to TRBJ2-5; D remains unclear. The specimen was PBMCs, mostly from graft donor cells, collected 180 days after TCRalphabeta/CD19-depleted stem cell transplant. CDR3 nucleotide sequence: TGCGCCAGCAGCACCCGAAAAGCCCAAGAGACCCAGTACTTC. As protein: CASSTRKAQETQYF.